This T cell receptor (beta chain) was recovered during a study of blood T cell repertoires in COVID-19 (dated by TCRdb to about 2020). A note on the overall study: The collaborator samples originated in the United States, Italy and Spain and spanned the acute and convalescent phases of COVID-19. The prospective study material was composed of cDNA or gDNA derived from T cells, B-cell-depleted T cells, or PBMCs. The dataset comprised deeply sampled blood TCRbeta repertoires from subjects exposed to, actively infected with, or recovered from COVID-19. The repertoires were made available in a free public database intended to serve as a resource for research on the immune response to SARS-CoV-2. Samples were obtained from the ongoing ImmuneRACE study (first 160 participants) and from about 1,300 subjects provided by 6 global collaborators. The sample metadata nearly always contained a de-identified subject ID, COVID-19 status, age in years and sex. Where HLA class I and class II types were available, the types were taken from metadata supplied by the sample provider, not from assay-based typing.

TCRbeta CDR3 regions were amplified from genomic DNA using the immunoSEQ Assay, a bias-controlled multiplex PCR. The authors processed their data as follows. Nucleated cell counts per sample were estimated from amplification of reference gene primers within the assay. To quantify the absolute abundance of each unique TCRbeta CDR3 rearrangement, sequence reads were collapsed and filtered. For each sample, productive Simpson clonality was calculated by taking the square root of Simpson's diversity index across productive rearrangements. TCRdb limited this immuneACCESS table to in-frame rearrangements with V and J called. A share of clones is missing; checked studies link under half to unresolved V genes, and the rest is unexplained. V and J calls and clone size are copied from that table; D and trimming were computed from the DNA. This sample has over 150,000 clones in its table, and roughly 80% of those were observed once. The ten largest make up 6% to 8.5% of the sample.

Whole blood was collected in K2EDTA tubes by collaborating institutions according to the institutions' own protocols. For TCRbeta analysis, collaborator samples were shipped as frozen whole blood, as isolated PBMCs, or as DNA extracted from either sample type. The paper's findings and limits, for the study overall: How much clinical and demographic metadata was included differed by source and by participant, and the metadata was provided uncurated.

Unmatched junction bases come to 5, with V trimmed by 0 bases and J by 5 bases. CDR1 SGHTA and CDR2 FQGTGA were looked up in the germline V gene. Its CDR3 holds 15 amino acids, cysteine through phenylalanine. The DNA shown is the 45-base CDR3, in frame from base 1. To note about this clone: Its antigen is currently not known. The input lacks base qualities; no much larger clone sits a single base away.

The rearrangement joined TRBV7-3 to TRBJ2-7; a stretch of 9 junction bases matches TRBD1. This clonotype was sampled from a human donor in a cohort sampled during active COVID-19. Sequencing was carried out using peripheral blood. Here the CDR3 is given as CASSLTGWDRDEQYF. The bases read TGTGCCAGCAGCTTAACAGGGTGGGACAGGGACGAGCAGTACTTC.